These 2 T cell receptor beta chains were sequenced from one sample in a study of untreated major depressive disorder. Sequenced by immunoSEQ multiplex PCR; TCRdb stores in-frame clones only, minus some. This repertoire shows approximately 25,000 clones, roughly nine tenths found once; its top ten account for around 0.7%. General study findings and limits: CD4+ T cells from depressed patients used TRBV05-01 (Vbeta 5.1) more often than controls.

These receptors' targets are unknown. Specimen: CD4+ T cells from PBMCs. These receptors all stem from a woman in her 30s with major depressive disorder.

V gene TRBV5-6 combines with J gene TRBJ2-1, with 13 bases that match TRBD2. V was clipped by 4 bases and J by 9 bases; unmatched bases: 10. The CDR3 length is 16 residues. Germline V lookup: CDR1 SGHDT, CDR2 YYEEEE. The CDR3 protein is CASSPGLAGDPGEQFF. DNA of the CDR3: TGTGCCAGCAGCCCCGGACTAGCGGGAGATCCGGGTGAGCAGTTCTTC.

V gene TRBV19 combines with J gene TRBJ1-1; 8 bases line up with TRBD1. V dropped 7 bases and J dropped 1; count of bases not matched to a gene: 17. The CDR3 contains 18 residues. Germline assignment: CDR1 LNHDA and CDR2 SQIVND (reference sequence). DNA for the CDR3: TGTGCCAGTACCTGGGACAGGACAAAAGGTGGAAGGAACACTGAAGCTTTCTTT. Translation gives CASTWDRTKGGRNTEAFF.